Sequencing of this T cell receptor beta chain was carried out in a study of identical twins. This clonotype was detected ten times or more. The germline V gene encodes CDR1 LGHDT and CDR2 YNNKEL (reference sequence). The CDR3 has 11 amino acids. Trimming shortened V by 7 bases and J by 4 bases, and 8 bases separated the two germline ends. One entry per CDR3 protein, called by TCRdb with MiXCR from the 5' RACE reads. The repertoire includes about 100,000 distinct CDR3 sequences, about 6% of them detected once, and about 12% sits in the top ten. The clonotype was recovered from a woman between 45 and 65 years old in good health. Specimen: memory T cells sorted from blood. J is TRBJ2-7 and V is TRBV3-1, with D possibly being TRBD2 (5 bases). The CDR3 DNA reads as TGTGCCAGCACCCGGGGATACGAGCAGTACTTC. Protein product: CASTRGYEQYF.